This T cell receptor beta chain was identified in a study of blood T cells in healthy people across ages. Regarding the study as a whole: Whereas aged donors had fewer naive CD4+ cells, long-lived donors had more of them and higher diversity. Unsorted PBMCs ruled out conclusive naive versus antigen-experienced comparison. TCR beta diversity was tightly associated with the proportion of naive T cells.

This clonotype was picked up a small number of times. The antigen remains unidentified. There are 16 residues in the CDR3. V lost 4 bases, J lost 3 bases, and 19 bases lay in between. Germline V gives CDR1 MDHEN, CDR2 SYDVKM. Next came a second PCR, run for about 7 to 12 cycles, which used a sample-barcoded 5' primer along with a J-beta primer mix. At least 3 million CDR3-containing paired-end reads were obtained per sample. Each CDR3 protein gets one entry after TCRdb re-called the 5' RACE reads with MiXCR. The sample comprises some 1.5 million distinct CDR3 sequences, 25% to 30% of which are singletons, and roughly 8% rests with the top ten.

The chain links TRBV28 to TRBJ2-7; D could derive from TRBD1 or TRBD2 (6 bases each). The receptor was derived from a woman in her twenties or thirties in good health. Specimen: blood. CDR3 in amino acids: CASSSSGAGGHYEQYF. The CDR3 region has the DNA TGTGCCAGCAGTTCCTCGGGGGCAGGAGGGCACTACGAGCAGTACTTC.